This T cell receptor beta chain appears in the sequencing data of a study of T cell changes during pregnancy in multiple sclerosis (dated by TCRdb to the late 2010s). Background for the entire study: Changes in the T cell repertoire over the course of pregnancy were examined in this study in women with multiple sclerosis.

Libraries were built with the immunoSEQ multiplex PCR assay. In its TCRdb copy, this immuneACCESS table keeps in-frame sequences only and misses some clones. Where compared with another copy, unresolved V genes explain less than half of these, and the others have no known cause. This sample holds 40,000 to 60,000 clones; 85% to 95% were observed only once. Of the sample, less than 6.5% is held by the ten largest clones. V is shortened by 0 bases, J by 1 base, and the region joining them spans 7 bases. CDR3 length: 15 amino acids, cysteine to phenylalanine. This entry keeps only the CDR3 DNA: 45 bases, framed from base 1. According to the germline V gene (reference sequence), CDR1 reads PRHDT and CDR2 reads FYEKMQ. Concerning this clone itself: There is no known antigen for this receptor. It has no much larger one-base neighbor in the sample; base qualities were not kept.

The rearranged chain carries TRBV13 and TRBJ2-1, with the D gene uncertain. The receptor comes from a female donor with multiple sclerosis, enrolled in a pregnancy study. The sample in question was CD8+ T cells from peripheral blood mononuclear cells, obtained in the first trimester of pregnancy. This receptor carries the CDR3 CASSLGSLSYNEQFF. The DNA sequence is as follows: TGTGCCAGCAGCTTAGGGTCCCTTTCCTACAATGAGCAGTTCTTC.